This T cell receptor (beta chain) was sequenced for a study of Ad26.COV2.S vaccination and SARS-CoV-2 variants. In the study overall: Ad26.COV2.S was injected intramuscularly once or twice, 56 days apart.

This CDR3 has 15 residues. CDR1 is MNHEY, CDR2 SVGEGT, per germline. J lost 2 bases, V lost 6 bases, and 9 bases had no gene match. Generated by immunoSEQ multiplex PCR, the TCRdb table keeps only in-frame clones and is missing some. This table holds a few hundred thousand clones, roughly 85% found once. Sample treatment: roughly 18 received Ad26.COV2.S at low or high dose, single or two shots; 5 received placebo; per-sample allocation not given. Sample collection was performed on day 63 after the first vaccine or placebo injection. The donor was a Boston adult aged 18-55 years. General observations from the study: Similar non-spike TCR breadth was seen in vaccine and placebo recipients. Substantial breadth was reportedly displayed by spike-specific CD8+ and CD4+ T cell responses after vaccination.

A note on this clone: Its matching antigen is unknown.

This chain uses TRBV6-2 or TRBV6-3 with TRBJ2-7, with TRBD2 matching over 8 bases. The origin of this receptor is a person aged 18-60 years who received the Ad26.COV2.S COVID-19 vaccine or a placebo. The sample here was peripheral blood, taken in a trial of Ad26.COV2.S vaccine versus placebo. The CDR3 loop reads CASSQSGGPPYEQYF. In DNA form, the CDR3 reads TGTGCCAGCAGCCAGAGCGGGGGTCCCCCCTACGAGCAGTACTTC.